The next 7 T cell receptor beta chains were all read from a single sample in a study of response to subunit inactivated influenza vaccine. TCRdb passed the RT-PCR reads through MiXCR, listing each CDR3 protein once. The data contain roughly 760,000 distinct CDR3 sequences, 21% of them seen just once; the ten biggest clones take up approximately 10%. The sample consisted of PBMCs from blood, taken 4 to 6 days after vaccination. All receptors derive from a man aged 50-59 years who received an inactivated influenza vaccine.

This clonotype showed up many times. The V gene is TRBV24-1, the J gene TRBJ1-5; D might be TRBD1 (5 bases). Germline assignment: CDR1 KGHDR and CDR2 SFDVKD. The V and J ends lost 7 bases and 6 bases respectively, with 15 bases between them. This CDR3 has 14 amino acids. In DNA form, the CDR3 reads TGTGCCACCAGCAGGGCAGGGAGATCTCAGCCCCAGCATTTT. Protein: CATSRAGRSQPQHF.

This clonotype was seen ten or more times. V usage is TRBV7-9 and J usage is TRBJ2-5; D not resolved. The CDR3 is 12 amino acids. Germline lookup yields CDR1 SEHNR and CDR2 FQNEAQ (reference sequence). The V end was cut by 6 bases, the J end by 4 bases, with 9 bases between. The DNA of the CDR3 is TGTGCCAGCAGTTCCTCATTAGAGACCCAGTACTTC. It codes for CASSSSLETQYF.

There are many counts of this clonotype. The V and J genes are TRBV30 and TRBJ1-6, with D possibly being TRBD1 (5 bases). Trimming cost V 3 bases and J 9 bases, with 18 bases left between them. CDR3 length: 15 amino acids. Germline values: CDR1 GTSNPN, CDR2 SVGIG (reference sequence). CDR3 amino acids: CAWSWDVGGGSPLHF. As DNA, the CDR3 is TGTGCCTGGAGCTGGGACGTCGGGGGTGGTTCACCCCTCCACTTT.

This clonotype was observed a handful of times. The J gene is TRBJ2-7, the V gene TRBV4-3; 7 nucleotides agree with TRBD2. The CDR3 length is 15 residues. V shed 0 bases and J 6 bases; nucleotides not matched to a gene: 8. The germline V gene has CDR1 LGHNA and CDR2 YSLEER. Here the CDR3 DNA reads TGCGCCAGCAGCCAAGAGGGACGCGGGAGCGGCGAGCAGTACTTC. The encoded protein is CASSQEGRGSGEQYF.

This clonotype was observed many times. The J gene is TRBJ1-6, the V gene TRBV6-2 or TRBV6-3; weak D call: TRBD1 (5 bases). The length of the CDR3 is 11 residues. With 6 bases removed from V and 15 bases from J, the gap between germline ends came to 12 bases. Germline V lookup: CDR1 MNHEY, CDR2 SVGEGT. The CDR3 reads CASSSFQGLHF. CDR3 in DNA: TGTGCCAGCAGCTCCTTCCAGGGCCTCCACTTT.

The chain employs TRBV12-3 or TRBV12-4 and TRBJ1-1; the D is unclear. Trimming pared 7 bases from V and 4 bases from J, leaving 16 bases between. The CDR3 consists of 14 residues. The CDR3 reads CASTRDASSTEAFF. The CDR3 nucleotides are TGTGCCAGCACCCGGGATGCCTCGAGCACTGAAGCTTTCTTT.

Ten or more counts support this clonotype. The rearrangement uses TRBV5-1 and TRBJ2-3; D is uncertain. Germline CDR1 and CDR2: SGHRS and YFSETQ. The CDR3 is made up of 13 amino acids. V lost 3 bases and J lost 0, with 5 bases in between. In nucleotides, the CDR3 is TGCGCCAGCAGCTCGACTAGCACAGATACGCAGTATTTT. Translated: CASSSTSTDTQYF.